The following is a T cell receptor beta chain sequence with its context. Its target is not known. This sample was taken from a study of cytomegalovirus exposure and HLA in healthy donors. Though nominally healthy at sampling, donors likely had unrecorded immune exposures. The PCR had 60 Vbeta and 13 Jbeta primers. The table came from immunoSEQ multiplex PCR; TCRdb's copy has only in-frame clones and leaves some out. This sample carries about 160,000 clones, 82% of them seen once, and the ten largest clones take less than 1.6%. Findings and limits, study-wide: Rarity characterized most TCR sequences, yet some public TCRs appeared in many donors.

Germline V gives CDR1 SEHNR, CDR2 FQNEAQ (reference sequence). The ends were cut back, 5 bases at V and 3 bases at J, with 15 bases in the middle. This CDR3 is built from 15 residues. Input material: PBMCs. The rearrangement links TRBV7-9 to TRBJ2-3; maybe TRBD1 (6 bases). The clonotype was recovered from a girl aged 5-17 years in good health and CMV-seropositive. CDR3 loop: CASSRRQDITDTQYF. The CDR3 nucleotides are TGTGCCAGCAGCAGACGACAGGACATAACAGATACGCAGTATTTT.